The clone carrying this T cell receptor (beta chain) was observed a handful of times. These data belong to a study of human T cells and chemical hapten exposure. The time point: patch test 2, 6 weeks after DPC sensitization. Documented treatment: therapeutic diphenylcyclopropenone sensitization with weekly scalp DPC. The germline V gene encodes CDR1 SGHKS and CDR2 YYEKEE (reference sequence). V gave up 5 bases and J gave up 12 bases, with 18 bases separating them. This CDR3 contains 13 residues. MiXCR, applied by TCRdb to the RACE reads, yields one record per CDR3 protein. The profile covers 100,000 or so distinct CDR3 sequences, with more than 9.5% appearing a single time and 2.2% taken by the ten largest.

The source is a middle-aged man with alopecia areata. Some clones in this sample may be carry-over from other donors' samples. The gene calls are TRBV5-5 and TRBJ2-4, with a weak D call TRBD2 (6 bases). The sample was whole blood, taken in connection with sensitization to the hapten diphenylcyclopropenone (DPC). The CDR3 DNA reads as TGTGCCAGCAGTCGGGACTCCCTCGGGGATCAGTACTTC. Amino acids: CASSRDSLGDQYF.